This T cell receptor beta chain was sequenced in a study of Graves' ophthalmopathy and Graves' hyperthyroidism. Overall study results and limits: Blood shared most expanded thyroid clonotypes above 0.001 frequency.

CDR1 is LNHDA, CDR2 SQIVND, per germline (reference sequence). This CDR3 comprises 16 residues. From RNA, the CDR3 regions of TCR beta chains were amplified and sequenced. In the first round, RT-PCR was carried out with HTBI primers, and a multiplex PCR formed the second round. TCRdb used MiXCR to reprocess the multiplex PCR reads, holding one entry per CDR3 protein. The sample lists 200,000 to 300,000 distinct CDR3 sequences, roughly 50% occurring once. In regard to this clonotype: Its antigen remains unidentified. Germline is not matched at one junction end, which may reflect a read error.

Serum thyroxine and TRAb, along with clinical symptoms, thyroid ultrasound and orbital computed tomography, were what diagnosis relied on. The clonotype originates from an adult man with Graves' ophthalmopathy. The specimen was peripheral blood. The chain carries TRBV19 and TRBJ1-1; D is unresolved. CDR3 amino acids: CDSSTGAAGGMTEAFF. The CDR3 DNA reads as TGTGACAGTAGTACGGGAGCGGCAGGCGGGATGACTGAAGCTTTCTTT.